Listed here are 32 T cell receptor beta chains from one sample, sequenced in a study of T cell repertoires in cytomegalovirus infection. Each CDR3 protein gets one entry after TCRdb re-called the reads with MiXCR. The sample consists of around 140,000 distinct CDR3 sequences, under 8% of them appearing once. The sample comprised PBMCs. Receptor source: a human donor in good health (CMV status not recorded). Some clones in this sample may be carry-over from other donors' samples.

The chain recombines TRBV7-2 with TRBJ2-3; 14 bases are a match to TRBD2. The V gene end was trimmed by 5 bases and the J gene end by 4 bases; junction bases not matched to a gene: 5. The CDR3 runs to 16 residues. From germline, CDR1 is SGHTA and CDR2 FQGNSA. The CDR3 sequence is CASSTGLAGGADTQYF. For the CDR3, the DNA is TGTGCCAGCAGCACAGGACTAGCGGGGGGAGCAGATACGCAGTATTTT.

In this sample, this clonotype turned up many times. J is TRBJ1-1 and V is TRBV7-6; no clear D. The germline CDR1 and CDR2 sequences are SGHVS and FNYEAQ. This CDR3 region has 14 residues. Trimming removed 5 bases from V and 1 base from J, with 11 bases in between. Here the CDR3 reads CASSPTLGNTEAFF. In DNA form, the CDR3 reads TGTGCCAGCAGCCCCACTCTGGGGAACACTGAAGCTTTCTTT. Together with reference TRBV7-6 and TRBJ1-1, the CDR3 gives the full variable domain: GAGVSQSPRYKVTKRGQDVALRCDPISGHVSLYWYRQALGQGPEFLTYFNYEAQQDKSGLPNDRFSAERPEGSISTLTIQRTEQRDSAMYRCASSPTLGNTEAFFGQGTRLTVV.

This clonotype was counted at least ten times. The chain uses TRBV29-1 and TRBJ2-1, with D possibly matching TRBD1 (5 bases). CDR1 and CDR2 from the germline V gene are SQVTM and ANQGSEA. Trimming removed 4 bases from V and 8 bases from J, with 12 bases in between. CDR3 length equals 12 residues. Here the CDR3 DNA reads TGCAGCGTTGTCCCAGGGAAGTATGAGCAGTTCTTC. Its protein is CSVVPGKYEQFF.

This clonotype has just a few counts. The rearrangement joins TRBV11-3 to TRBJ2-3, with 9 positions matching TRBD1. V was clipped by 5 bases and J by 1 base; unmatched bases: 4. The CDR3 totals 15 residues. The V gene's germline CDR1 is SGHNT and CDR2 YENEEA. The CDR3 nucleotides are TGTGCCAGCAGCCGGGACAGGGCGGGCACAGATACGCAGTATTTT. This sequence encodes CASSRDRAGTDTQYF.

A word on this clonotype: The conserved phenylalanine or tryptophan normally closing the CDR3 is absent here, so this likely arose from a read error. This sequence joins TRBV19 and TRBJ1-4; D is undetermined. The CDR3 length is 14 residues. CDR1 is LNHDA and CDR2 is SQIVND in the germline V gene (reference sequence). Deletions cut 5 bases from V and 4 bases from J, with 11 bases between. The CDR3 loop reads CASSRREGNEKLFI. As DNA, the CDR3 is TGTGCCAGTAGTCGCCGGGAAGGTAATGAAAAACTGTTTATT.

The J gene is TRBJ1-6, the V gene TRBV15, with TRBD1 identical over 8 bases. This CDR3 region has 15 residues. Germline-derived CDR1 and CDR2 are LNHNV and YYDKDF (reference sequence). V was pared by 1 base and J by 7 bases, with 3 bases of the junction left unmatched. The CDR3 region is CATSRGRDRNSPLHF. The CDR3 bases are TGTGCCACCAGCAGAGGACGGGACAGGAATTCACCCCTCCACTTT. The full variable domain, with the rest looked up from reference TRBV15 and TRBJ1-6, is DAMVIQNPRYQVTQFGKPVTLSCSQTLNHNVMYWYQQKSSQAPKLLFHYYDKDFNNEADTPDNFQSRRPNTSFCFLDIRSPGLGDTAMYLCATSRGRDRNSPLHFGNGTRLTVT.

This sequence joins TRBV7-9 and TRBJ2-2; no clear D gene. Germline V lookup: CDR1 SEHNR, CDR2 FQNEAQ (reference sequence). This CDR3 has 16 residues. The V and J ends lost 5 bases and 2 bases respectively, with 15 bases between them. CDR3 bases: TGTGCCAGCAGCCCCACCCCTCTGCTCAACACCGGGGAGCTGTTTTTT. Amino acids: CASSPTPLLNTGELFF.

The chain links TRBV5-1 to TRBJ2-3, with 9 bases fitting TRBD2. J lost 1 base, V lost 0 bases, and 6 bases had no gene match. Germline lookup yields CDR1 SGHRS and CDR2 YFSETQ. This CDR3 contains 17 residues. CDR3 coding DNA: TGCGCCAGCAGCTTGGATGGCGGGGGGGCCGGCACAGATACGCAGTATTTT. Protein sequence: CASSLDGGGAGTDTQYF. Full variable domain (outside the CDR3, taken from reference TRBV5-1 and TRBJ2-3): KAGVTQTPRYLIKTRGQQVTLSCSPISGHRSVSWYQQTPGQGLQFLFEYFSETQRNKGNFPGRFSGRQFSNSRSEMNVSTLELGDSALYLCASSLDGGGAGTDTQYFGPGTRLTVL.

In this sample, this clonotype turned up a few times. The chain has TRBV7-9 and TRBJ2-5, with 15 nucleotides matching TRBD2. The CDR3 runs 17 residues. CDR1 SEHNR and CDR2 FQNEAQ come from the germline V gene (reference sequence). V gave up 4 bases and J gave up 5 bases; unmatched junction bases: 8. Written as DNA, the CDR3 is TGTGCCAGCAGCTCCAGGACTAGCGGGGGGGCGGAGGAGACCCAGTACTTC. Residues: CASSSRTSGGAEETQYF.

In its sample, this clonotype was seen many times. The chain links TRBV7-3 to TRBJ2-6, with a possible D match to TRBD1 (5 bases). The CDR3 runs 16 residues. Trimming took 3 bases from V and 2 from J, leaving 11 bases between them. Germline assignment: CDR1 SGHTA and CDR2 FQGTGA. The CDR3 reads CASSLVAGTGANVLTF. CDR3 bases: TGTGCCAGCAGCTTGGTTGCAGGGACTGGGGCCAACGTCCTGACTTTC.

This clonotype was detected many times. The DNA for the CDR3 is TGTGCCATCTGTGGGAGGGCGGAGAGGCGCGGCTACACCTTC. Protein: CAICGRAERRGYTF. The chain uses TRBV28 and TRBJ1-2, with D uncertain. CDR1 MDHEN and CDR2 SYDVKM come from the germline V gene. The V and J ends lost 10 bases and 8 bases respectively, with 23 bases between them. The length of the CDR3 is 14 residues.

This sequence joins TRBV19 and TRBJ1-5; D not resolved. Trimming cost V 5 bases and J 2 bases, with 16 bases left between them. Germline V gives CDR1 LNHDA, CDR2 SQIVND (reference sequence). The CDR3 length is 16 residues. In DNA form, the CDR3 reads TGTGCCAGTAGTTACTCGGGCCGCTTGGGCAATCAGCCCCAGCATTTT. It codes for CASSYSGRLGNQPQHF.

This clonotype was seen more than once but under ten times. The chain joins TRBV7-3 to TRBJ2-7, with 10 bases identical to TRBD1. The CDR3 is made up of 15 amino acids. V gave up 5 bases and J gave up 5 bases; unmatched junction bases: 9. Germline V gene data show CDR1 as SGHTA and CDR2 as FQGTGA. The CDR3 is CASSRGGTGANEQYF. The CDR3 DNA is TGTGCCAGCAGCCGCGGGGGGACAGGGGCCAACGAGCAGTACTTC.

This clonotype was seen a handful of times. This rearrangement joins TRBV19 to TRBJ1-1, with 9 bases that match TRBD1. The J segment lost 5 bases and the V segment lost 7 bases, leaving 8 bases of the junction unmatched. Germline values: CDR1 LNHDA, CDR2 SQIVND (reference sequence). The CDR3 covers 14 residues. The CDR3: CASNPQGARTEAFF. CDR3 sequence (DNA): TGTGCCAGTAACCCACAGGGGGCGCGAACTGAAGCTTTCTTT.

This clonotype showed up just a few times. The chain links TRBV19 to TRBJ1-5, with D unresolved. Trimming pared 1 base from V and 4 bases from J, leaving 8 bases between. The CDR3 is made up of 14 amino acids. The germline gives CDR1 LNHDA, CDR2 SQIVND (reference sequence). The CDR3 loop reads CASSIVWGNQPQHF. CDR3 nucleotide sequence: TGTGCCAGTAGTATAGTGTGGGGAAATCAGCCCCAGCATTTT.

This clonotype was counted many times. V usage is TRBV29-1 and J usage is TRBJ2-7; D is unclear. The CDR3 runs to 14 residues. The germline V and J ends were trimmed by 2 bases and 3 bases, with 14 bases remaining between them. CDR1 SQVTM and CDR2 ANQGSEA come from the germline V gene. The DNA of the CDR3 is TGCAGCGTTGAATTGGACGGAGTAGGCTACGAGCAGTACTTC. The encoded protein is CSVELDGVGYEQYF.

V is TRBV10-3 and J is TRBJ2-5; 10 bases are shared with TRBD2. This CDR3 has 13 amino acids. The junction had 2 bases not matched to a gene; V was cut back by 5 bases and J by 5 bases. Germline CDR1 is ENHRY and CDR2 is SYGVKD. The CDR3 loop is CAISLAGEETQYF. The DNA of the CDR3 is TGTGCCATCAGTCTAGCGGGGGAGGAGACCCAGTACTTC.

The table lists this clonotype with many counts. The CDR3 reads CASSPTGDEQYF. The CDR3 coding sequence is TGTGCCAGCAGCCCCACAGGGGACGAGCAGTACTTC. The rearrangement joins TRBV7-3 to TRBJ2-7, with 7 bases that match TRBD1. The V gene end was trimmed by 5 bases and the J gene end by 5 bases; junction bases not matched to a gene: 3. Germline V CDR1 and CDR2: SGHTA, FQGTGA. The CDR3 extends over 12 amino acids.

This clonotype was seen repeatedly, ten times or more. The genes are TRBV7-2 and TRBJ2-3, with D possibly TRBD2 on 6 matching bases. Between the trimmed V and J ends, which lost 2 bases and 1 base, there was a span of 16 bases. The CDR3 is 17 amino acids. Germline CDR1 and CDR2: SGHTA and FQGNSA. CDR3 amino acids: CASSLSSVGVGTDTQYF. The CDR3, as DNA: TGTGCCAGCAGCTTATCTAGCGTCGGGGTGGGCACAGATACGCAGTATTTT.

This clonotype was seen repeatedly, ten times or more. The V and J genes are TRBV2 and TRBJ1-6; no definite D call. The CDR3 contains 12 residues. Trimming removed 7 bases from V and 10 bases from J, with 11 bases in between. In germline, CDR1 is SNHLY, CDR2 FYNNEI. The chain's CDR3 is CASKILRSPLHF. In DNA, the CDR3 is TGTGCCAGCAAAATCCTCAGGTCACCCCTCCACTTT.

The sample holds many counts of this clonotype. The J gene is TRBJ2-5, the V gene TRBV4-2; D may match TRBD1 or TRBD2 (6 bases each). V was cut by 1 base and J by 5 bases, with 11 bases left in between. The CDR3 totals 14 residues. Germline V gives CDR1 LGHNA, CDR2 YNFKEQ. CDR3 region: CASSQAGAVETQYF. DNA for the CDR3: TGTGCCAGCAGCCAAGCGGGGGCGGTGGAGACCCAGTACTTC.

V is TRBV28 and J is TRBJ2-7, with D perhaps TRBD1 (6 bases). V was trimmed by 6 bases and J by 3 bases, leaving 15 bases between them. The length of the CDR3 is 14 residues. The germline V gene has CDR1 MDHEN and CDR2 SYDVKM. The CDR3 coding sequence is TGTGCCAGCAGGAGACCAGGACAGAGCTACGAGCAGTACTTC. Translating it yields CASRRPGQSYEQYF.

This clonotype came up many times. The genes are TRBV7-2 and TRBJ1-2; D is uncertain. Looked up from germline, CDR1 is SGHTA and CDR2 is FQGNSA. With 4 bases removed from V and 0 bases from J, the gap between germline ends came to 3 bases. The CDR3 totals 12 residues. The CDR3 DNA reads TGTGCCAGCAGCTACACTAACTATGGCTACACCTTC. Translating it yields CASSYTNYGYTF.

This chain joins TRBV19 and TRBJ1-1; 8 nucleotides line up with TRBD1. The CDR3 length is 19 residues. V was clipped by 3 bases and J by 1 base; unmatched bases: 16. Germline lookup yields CDR1 LNHDA and CDR2 SQIVND (reference sequence). Written as DNA, the CDR3 is TGTGCCAGTAGTATCGGGACAGGAAAATTTGGCTATAGGAACACTGAAGCTTTCTTT. It specifies CASSIGTGKFGYRNTEAFF.

The table lists this clonotype with many counts. The chain employs TRBV12-3 or TRBV12-4 and TRBJ1-2; maybe TRBD1 (6 bases). V shed 5 bases and J shed 6 bases, with 7 bases lying between them. The CDR3 spans 11 residues. The chain's CDR3 is CASSRTDGYTF. The CDR3 DNA reads as TGTGCCAGCAGTCGGACAGATGGCTACACCTTC.

This clonotype was seen at least ten times. This chain joins TRBV4-3 and TRBJ2-7; D gene unclear. The CDR3 extends over 15 amino acids. Germline CDR1 reads LGHNA; CDR2 reads YSLEER. V dropped 4 bases and J dropped 2 bases, with 15 bases sitting between them. In DNA, the CDR3 is TGCGCCAGCAGCCCAAATCCAGGTTATACCTACGAGCAGTACTTC. Protein sequence: CASSPNPGYTYEQYF.

This clonotype was recorded at least ten times. The chain is built from TRBV9 and TRBJ2-3; 7 nucleotides line up with TRBD2. Trimming took 0 bases from V and 5 from J; bases not matched to a gene: 12. This CDR3 has 17 amino acids. Germline CDR1 is SGDLS and CDR2 is YYNGEE. Written as DNA, the CDR3 is TGTGCCAGCAGCGTAGGGTCGGGACTACAGGTGGGAGATACGCAGTATTTT. It codes for CASSVGSGLQVGDTQYF.

This clonotype was recorded many times. This chain links TRBV7-9 with TRBJ2-5; D is possibly TRBD2 (5 bases). Germline V gene sequence: CDR1 SEHNR, CDR2 FQNEAQ (reference sequence). This CDR3 contains 15 residues. Between the trimmed V and J ends, which lost 5 bases and 2 bases, there was a span of 15 bases. The CDR3 loop is CASSRPGRDQETQYF. The CDR3 DNA reads as TGTGCCAGCAGCCGTCCGGGAAGGGATCAAGAGACCCAGTACTTC.

This clonotype was seen ten or more times. V gene TRBV7-2 combines with J gene TRBJ1-5, with 12 bases aligning to TRBD1. The CDR3 covers 15 residues. The germline V gene has CDR1 SGHTA and CDR2 FQGNSA. Unmatched junction bases numbered 3, after V lost 4 bases and J lost 5 bases. The CDR3 region is CASSSGQGADQPQHF. The CDR3 DNA is TGTGCCAGCAGCTCGGGACAGGGGGCCGATCAGCCCCAGCATTTT.

This clonotype was recorded at least ten times. J is TRBJ1-3 and V is TRBV9; no definite D call. This CDR3 contains 15 residues. V was cut by 3 bases and J by 4 bases, with 14 bases left in between. Germline V gene lookup returns CDR1 SGDLS and CDR2 YYNGEE. CDR3 DNA sequence: TGTGCCAGCAGCGGCGGAGGCGCGCGGGGAAACACCATATATTTT. Encoded protein: CASSGGGARGNTIYF.

This clonotype was observed at least ten times. The CDR3 protein is CASSLGTGFGASNTEAFF. DNA of the CDR3: TGTGCCAGCAGCTTGGGGACAGGGTTCGGGGCATCGAACACTGAAGCTTTCTTT. The chain employs TRBV7-6 and TRBJ1-1, with 9 bases aligning to TRBD1. CDR3 size: 18 residues. Trimming cost V 3 bases and J 1 base; bases outside gene matches: 12. The germline gives CDR1 SGHVS, CDR2 FNYEAQ. Variable domain in full (rest from reference TRBV7-6 and TRBJ1-1): GAGVSQSPRYKVTKRGQDVALRCDPISGHVSLYWYRQALGQGPEFLTYFNYEAQQDKSGLPNDRFSAERPEGSISTLTIQRTEQRDSAMYRCASSLGTGFGASNTEAFFGQGTRLTVV.

This clonotype has ten or more counts. The chain joins TRBV7-2 to TRBJ2-1, with 10 nucleotides matching TRBD2. J lost 4 bases, V lost 3 bases, and 3 bases had no gene match. Germline lookup yields CDR1 SGHTA and CDR2 FQGNSA. CDR3 length equals 15 residues. CDR3 sequence reads: CASSFGTSVYNEQFF. The CDR3 region has the DNA TGTGCCAGCAGCTTCGGGACTAGCGTTTACAATGAGCAGTTCTTC. Together with reference TRBV7-2 and TRBJ2-1, the CDR3 gives the full variable domain: GAGVSQSPSNKVTEKGKDVELRCDPISGHTALYWYRQSLGQGLEFLIYFQGNSAPDKSGLPSDRFSAERTGGSVSTLTIQRTQQEDSAVYLCASSFGTSVYNEQFFGPGTRLTVL.